This T cell receptor (beta chain) was documented in a study of OX40 agonist ivuxolimab in advanced cancers. Whole-study context: Every patient in dose escalation had hepatocellular carcinoma, melanoma, renal cell or head and neck cancer. Among those enrolled, mean age was about 63 years (range roughly 20 to 80) and over 70% were male. Study observations and caveats: The expanded peripheral T cells' antigen specificity was not determined. Low normalized T-cell clonal expansion was also seen in some nonresponders.

This clone was counted a single time. Its target is not known. Repertoires were generated with immunoSEQ multiplex PCR, while TCRdb's copy carries only in-frame clones and drops some. The table includes about 62,000 clones, around four fifths detected once. This TCR was sampled from an adult with an advanced solid tumor such as melanoma, head and neck, liver or kidney cancer. The sequences come from CD4+ or CD8+ T cells sorted from blood, collected in a trial of the OX40 agonist ivuxolimab.

This CDR3 reads CASSFSGSPTSSYNEQFF. CDR3 nucleotides: TGTGCCAGCAGCTTTAGCGGGAGTCCGACTAGCTCCTACAATGAGCAGTTCTTC. The chain is built from TRBV11-3 and TRBJ2-1; the match to TRBD2 covers 9 bases. Germline assignment: CDR1 SGHNT and CDR2 YENEEA. This CDR3 comprises 18 residues. J gave up 0 bases and V 3 bases, and 9 bases lay outside the gene matches.